The 21 T cell receptor beta chains below were found in one sample sequenced in a study of T cells expressing NK-cell markers (dated by TCRdb to the early 2020s). Library generation was performed with 5' RACE. Reads for this sample came from an Illumina HiSeq 2000. TCRdb reprocessed the reads, reporting each CDR3 protein sequence once and no DNA. In this sample's table one finds about 180,000 distinct CDR3 sequences. Of the sample, roughly a fifth is held by the ten largest clones. Sequenced input: blood T cells: a sorted CD56 or NKG2C T cell subset, CD4+ or CD8+ T cells, or bulk PBMC T cells (not recorded which). The receptors were sampled from a man aged 18 to 69 in good health.

The CDR3 loop reads CSVDPTGTPNEQFF. This rearrangement joins TRBV29-1 to TRBJ2-1; with no DNA, the TCRdb D assignment of TRBD1 cannot be verified. Per the germline V gene, CDR1 is SQVTM and CDR2 is ANQGSEA. The length of the CDR3 is 14 residues.

The rearrangement joins TRBV14 to TRBJ1-5; as DNA is missing, the TRBD1 call by TCRdb cannot be tested. The CDR3 extends over 15 amino acids. Germline V lookup: CDR1 SGHDN, CDR2 FVKESK. The chain's CDR3 is CASSQERDSDQPQHF.

The chain uses TRBV7-6 and TRBJ2-7; the TCRdb D gene call, TRBD1, has no DNA to confirm it. This CDR3 is built from 12 residues. Germline values: CDR1 SGHVS, CDR2 FNYEAQ. CDR3 region: CASSERDDEQYF.

The CDR3 protein is CASSVTGRTEVFF. This sequence joins TRBV9 and TRBJ1-1; TCRdb proposes TRBD1, but this gene call is untestable without DNA. This CDR3 is 13 amino acids long. The germline gives CDR1 SGDLS, CDR2 YYNGEE. Together with reference TRBV9 and TRBJ1-1, the CDR3 gives the full variable domain: DSGVTQTPKHLITATGQRVTLRCSPRSGDLSVYWYQQSLDQGLQFLIQYYNGEERAKGNILERFSAQQFPDLHSELNLSSLELGDSALYFCASSVTGRTEVFFGQGTRLTVV.

This chain links TRBV6-2 or TRBV6-3 with TRBJ1-5. The CDR3 spans 14 residues. Germline V CDR1 and CDR2: MNHEY, SVGEGT. CDR3 sequence reads: CASSYGMGNQPQHF.

The CDR3 protein is CASSLGVFHEKLFF. The J gene is TRBJ1-4, the V gene TRBV7-8. Germline V gives CDR1 SGHVS, CDR2 FQNEAQ. CDR3 length: 14 residues.

The V call is TRBV5-6, the J call TRBJ2-3. Germline V CDR1 and CDR2: SGHDT, YYEEEE. The CDR3 has 14 amino acids. CDR3 in amino acids: CASSLAPSTDTQYF.

V and J are TRBV6-1 and TRBJ2-7; TCRdb names TRBD1, which stays unverified in the absence of DNA. Germline V gene sequence: CDR1 MNHNS, CDR2 SASEGT. The CDR3 loop spans 13 amino acids. CDR3: CASSEIWRNEQYF.

The chain joins TRBV3-1 to TRBJ2-3; the D gene TCRdb calls, TRBD2, cannot be checked with no DNA. CDR1 and CDR2 (germline): LGHDT, YNNKEL (reference sequence). The CDR3 contains 17 residues. CDR3 region: CASSSGLAGVHRNTQYF.

The rearrangement uses TRBV20-1 and TRBJ2-7; TCRdb's D call, TRBD1, is unchecked because there is no DNA. This CDR3 is 14 amino acids long. Germline V gene data show CDR1 as DFQATT and CDR2 as SNEGSKA (reference sequence). Here the CDR3 reads CSARDPGQGSEQYF.

V gene TRBV20-1 combines with J gene TRBJ1-1; TCRdb's assignment of TRBD1 cannot be checked, as there is no DNA. Germline assignment: CDR1 DFQATT and CDR2 SNEGSKA (reference sequence). This CDR3 is 14 amino acids long. CDR3 amino acids: CSARWGGENTEAFF.

V is TRBV12-3 or TRBV12-4 and J is TRBJ2-1; with no DNA, the TCRdb D assignment of TRBD1 cannot be verified. CDR3 length equals 15 residues. The CDR3 region is CASSQGGGYYNEQFF.

CDR3 sequence reads: CASSQSPTSGGANEQFF. The gene calls are TRBV6-2 or TRBV6-3 and TRBJ2-1; no DNA is available, so the TRBD2 call from TCRdb remains unchecked. Germline CDR1 MNHEY, CDR2 SVGEGT. This CDR3 is built from 17 residues.

V usage is TRBV5-1 and J usage is TRBJ1-1; no DNA is available, so the TRBD1 call from TCRdb remains unchecked. Germline assignment: CDR1 SGHRS and CDR2 YFSETQ. This CDR3 contains 14 residues. CDR3 region: CASSWTGANTEAFF. The complete variable domain, with remaining parts taken from reference TRBV5-1 and TRBJ1-1, reads KAGVTQTPRYLIKTRGQQVTLSCSPISGHRSVSWYQQTPGQGLQFLFEYFSETQRNKGNFPGRFSGRQFSNSRSEMNVSTLELGDSALYLCASSWTGANTEAFFGQGTRLTVV.

This CDR3 reads CASSLGQLFSYEQYF. J is TRBJ2-7 and V is TRBV5-1; TCRdb names TRBD1, which stays unverified in the absence of DNA. Per germline, CDR1 SGHRS and CDR2 YFSETQ. This CDR3 spans 15 amino acids. Complete variable domain (other parts from reference TRBV5-1 and TRBJ2-7): KAGVTQTPRYLIKTRGQQVTLSCSPISGHRSVSWYQQTPGQGLQFLFEYFSETQRNKGNFPGRFSGRQFSNSRSEMNVSTLELGDSALYLCASSLGQLFSYEQYFGPGTRLTVT.

The chain couples TRBV7-2 to TRBJ1-2; TCRdb indicates TRBD1, and absent DNA this call remains unverified. Germline-derived CDR1 and CDR2 are SGHTA and FQGNSA. The CDR3 consists of 15 residues. This CDR3 reads CASSLDFGTGEGYTF.

The V and J genes are TRBV7-9 and TRBJ2-1; TCRdb picks TRBD1, but there is no DNA to check that call. In germline, CDR1 is SEHNR, CDR2 FQNEAQ (reference sequence). CDR3 size: 15 residues. This chain's CDR3 is CASSSLRGFDNEQFF.

V gene TRBV6-5 combines with J gene TRBJ2-7; TCRdb's D gene call, TRBD2, goes unchecked for lack of DNA. This CDR3 is built from 15 residues. From germline, CDR1 is MNHEY and CDR2 SVGAGI. The CDR3 reads CATGLGTAGFYEQYF.

The J gene is TRBJ2-3, the V gene TRBV3-1; lacking DNA, the TRBD1 call made by TCRdb goes unchecked. The CDR3 runs to 16 residues. The germline V gene has CDR1 LGHDT and CDR2 YNNKEL (reference sequence). CDR3 in amino acids: CASSPARTGVPDTQYF.

This chain connects TRBV20-1 to TRBJ2-3; the D gene TCRdb calls, TRBD1, cannot be checked with no DNA. The CDR3 contains 15 residues. The germline gives CDR1 DFQATT, CDR2 SNEGSKA (reference sequence). The CDR3 loop reads CSAETGIYDTDTQYF.

V gene TRBV12-5 combines with J gene TRBJ1-5. The CDR3 is 14 amino acids. Germline lookup yields CDR1 LGHNT and CDR2 FRNRAP. The CDR3 region is CASGLGQPYQPQHF. The variable domain in full, with the rest retrieved from reference TRBV12-5 and TRBJ1-5, is DARVTQTPRHKVTEMGQEVTMRCQPILGHNTVFWYRQTMMQGLELLAYFRNRAPLDDSGMPKDRFSAEMPDATLATLKIQPSEPRDSAVYFCASGLGQPYQPQHFGDGTRLSIL.